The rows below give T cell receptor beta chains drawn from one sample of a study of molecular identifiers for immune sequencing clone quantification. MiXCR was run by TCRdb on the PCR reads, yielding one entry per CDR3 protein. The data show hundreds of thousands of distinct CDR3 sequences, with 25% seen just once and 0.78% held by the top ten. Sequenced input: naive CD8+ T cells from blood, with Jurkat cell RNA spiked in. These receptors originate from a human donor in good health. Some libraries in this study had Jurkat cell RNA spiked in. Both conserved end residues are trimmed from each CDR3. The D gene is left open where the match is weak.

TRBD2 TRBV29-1 SVEGTSGGWEQY
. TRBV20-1 SARGGVAKNIQY
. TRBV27 ASSPNPDGSNTQY
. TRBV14 ASSPWVGQVDTGAF
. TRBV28 ATTLRREQY
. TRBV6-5 ASSWGYQETQY
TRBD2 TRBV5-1 ASSRQLAGGNEQF
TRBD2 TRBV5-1 ASSPGLAGVPIHLETDTQY
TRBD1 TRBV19 ASSPGQGMGDQPQH
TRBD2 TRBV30 AWNQRGTYEQY
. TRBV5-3 PSSLAIELDEQY
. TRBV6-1 ASRYYEQY
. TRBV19 ASKTDLTEAF
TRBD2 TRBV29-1 SVVGSGRSTDTQY
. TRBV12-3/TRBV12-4 ASSPLAVGFQETQY
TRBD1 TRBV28 ASSFLTGDFGGNEQY
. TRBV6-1 ASSEPSLGDTEAF
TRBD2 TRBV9 ASSLRTSGGAQTDTQY
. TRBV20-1 SARVINEQY
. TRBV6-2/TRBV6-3 ASSADGGEYEQY
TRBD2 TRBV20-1 SARGASGRAWTQY
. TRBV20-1 SARDLHSSYEQY
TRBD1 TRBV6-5 ASSYGQANTEAF
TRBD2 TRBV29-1 SGLLAGALEQY
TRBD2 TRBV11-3 ASSLGSIERGYNEQF
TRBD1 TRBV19 ASSTTTGGWYEQY
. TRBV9 ASGGLSSGANVLT
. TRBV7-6 ASSGAGGTGHGETQY
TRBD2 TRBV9 ASSVGTLAEDTDTQY
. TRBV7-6 ASSPDTYTEAF
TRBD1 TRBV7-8 ASSLMGQSSYNSPLH
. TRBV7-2 ASSLGERFSTDTQY
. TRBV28 ASSTPQGLGERLYEQY
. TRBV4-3 ASSLGSDTNEKLF
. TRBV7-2 ASRYLPGNEQF
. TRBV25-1 ASSSSDRIYEQY
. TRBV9 ASSVDEGVLYEQY
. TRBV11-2 ASSFQGGYEQY
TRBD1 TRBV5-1 ASSLGQGASYEQY
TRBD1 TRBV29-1 SGTTGKDYGYT
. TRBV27 ASSLWAERPYEQY
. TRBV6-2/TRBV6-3 ASSDGQNYNEQF
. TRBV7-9 ASSLQSGQGSGANVLT
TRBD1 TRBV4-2 ASSQGTGKDTQY
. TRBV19 ASRGASSYEQY
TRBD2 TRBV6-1 ASRDLAGAGELF
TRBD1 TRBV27 ASSPLGTGGSNQPQH
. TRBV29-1 SVVVGETQY
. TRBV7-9 AGLDWQGEQF
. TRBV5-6 ASSRPKNTEAF
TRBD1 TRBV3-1 ASSHTGQSTDTQY
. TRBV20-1 SARARPARPSTDTQY
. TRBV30 AWSRTASNQPQH
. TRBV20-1 SAVRDYEQY
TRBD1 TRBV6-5 ASRNRDRSFYEQY
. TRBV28 ASIWVALCSDTQY
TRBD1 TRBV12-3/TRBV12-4 DSLEGATEAF